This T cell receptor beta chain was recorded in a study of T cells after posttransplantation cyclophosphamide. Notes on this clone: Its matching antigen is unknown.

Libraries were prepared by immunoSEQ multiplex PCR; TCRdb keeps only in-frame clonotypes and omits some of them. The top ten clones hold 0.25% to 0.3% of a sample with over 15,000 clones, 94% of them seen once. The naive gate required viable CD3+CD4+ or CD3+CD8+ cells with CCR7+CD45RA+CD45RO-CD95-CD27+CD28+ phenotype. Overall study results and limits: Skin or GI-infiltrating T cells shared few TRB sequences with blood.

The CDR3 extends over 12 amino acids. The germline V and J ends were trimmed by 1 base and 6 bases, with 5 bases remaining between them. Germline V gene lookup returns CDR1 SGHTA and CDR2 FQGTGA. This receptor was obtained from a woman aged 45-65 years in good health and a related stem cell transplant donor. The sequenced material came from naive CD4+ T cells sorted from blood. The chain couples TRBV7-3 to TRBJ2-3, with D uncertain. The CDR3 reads CASSLSQDTQYF. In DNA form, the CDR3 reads TGTGCCAGCAGCTTAAGCCAGGATACGCAGTATTTT.